The 25 T cell receptor beta chains below were found in one sample sequenced in a study of blood T cell repertoires in COVID-19. Clones were read by immunoSEQ multiplex PCR, and TCRdb kept only the in-frame ones, dropping some. The top ten clones hold about 14% of a sample with about 270,000 clones, about 85% of them seen once. The sequenced material came from peripheral blood. These receptors originate from a human donor in a cohort sampled during active COVID-19.

The V gene is TRBV11-2, the J gene TRBJ1-2, with 8 bases identical to TRBD1. The CDR3 loop spans 14 amino acids. Germline trimming cut 0 bases from V and 10 bases from J; bases unmatched to any gene: 7. Germline CDR1 reads SGHAT; CDR2 reads FQNNGV. The CDR3 region is CASSLDQGRGPYTF. The CDR3 DNA reads as TGTGCCAGCAGCTTAGATCAGGGCAGGGGGCCCTACACCTTC.

This chain uses TRBV6-2 or TRBV6-3 with TRBJ1-1, with 10 nucleotides matching TRBD1. The germline CDR1 and CDR2 sequences are MNHEY and SVGEGT. This CDR3 is 15 amino acids long. V was pared by 2 bases and J by 10 bases, with 10 bases of the junction left unmatched. The CDR3 reads CASSYGDRGLSRAFF. CDR3 sequence (DNA): TGTGCCAGCAGTTACGGAGACAGGGGGCTAAGTCGAGCTTTCTTT.

In the case of this clone: Other DNA sequences in the same sample also yield this CDR3. This chain joins TRBV4-1 and TRBJ2-7, with D maybe TRBD1 (5 bases). V lost 3 bases and J lost 3, with 21 bases in between. Germline CDR1 reads MGHRA; CDR2 reads YSYEKL. This CDR3 has 17 residues. The CDR3 nucleotides are TGCGCCAGCAGCCACTTTGGTCGACAGTTAGCCGGCTACGAGCAGTACTTC. Its translation: CASSHFGRQLAGYEQYF.

This chain connects TRBV27 to TRBJ2-1; TRBD2 agrees at 8 bases. J gave up 6 bases and V 5 bases, and 12 bases lay outside the gene matches. Germline loops: CDR1 MNHEY, CDR2 SMNVEV (reference sequence). CDR3 length: 16 amino acids. Here the CDR3 reads CASSTGGRLHPNEQFF. CDR3 DNA: TGTGCCAGCAGTACTGGCGGGAGGTTGCATCCCAATGAGCAGTTCTTC.

The chain joins TRBV3-1 (or the pseudogene TRBV3-2) to TRBJ1-2, with TRBD1 as a possible D gene (5 bases). CDR1 and CDR2 from the germline V gene are LGHDT and YNNKEL (reference sequence). This CDR3 has 18 amino acids. V lost 5 bases and J 3 bases, leaving 25 bases between the germline ends. Written as DNA, the CDR3 is TGTGCCAGCAGCTCGGTAGTCACCCCGGGCCCGGGGGACTATGGCTACACCTTC. Its protein is CASSSVVTPGPGDYGYTF.

The DNA for the CDR3 is TGCGCCAGCATCCCCGCCGGTAGCTCCTACAATGAGCAGTTCTTC. Its translation: CASIPAGSSYNEQFF. This chain connects TRBV5-1 to TRBJ2-1; D is ambiguous. Per germline, CDR1 SGHRS and CDR2 YFSETQ. This CDR3 spans 15 amino acids. V was clipped by 6 bases and J by 0 bases, with 13 bases between them.

V usage is TRBV3-1 (or the pseudogene TRBV3-2) and J usage is TRBJ2-4; tentative D call: TRBD2 (6 bases). Germline CDR1 is LGHDT and CDR2 is YNNKEL (reference sequence). V was shortened by 2 bases and J by 6 bases, with 20 bases between the two germline ends. CDR3 length: 17 residues. The CDR3 is CASSQKRTTSSLNIQYF. The CDR3 DNA follows: TGTGCCAGCAGCCAAAAGAGGACTACTAGCTCATTAAACATTCAGTACTTC.

The gene calls are TRBV5-1 and TRBJ2-2; possibly TRBD2 for D (6 bases). V lost 4 bases to trimming and J lost 1 base, with 20 bases between them. The CDR3 is made up of 18 amino acids. CDR1 and CDR2 (germline): SGHRS, YFSETQ. The CDR3 spells CASSPTINSGLNTGELFF. CDR3 DNA: TGCGCCAGCAGCCCGACAATAAATAGCGGATTGAACACCGGGGAGCTGTTTTTT.

V and J are TRBV28 and TRBJ1-2; 7 bases align to TRBD1. This CDR3 is built from 14 residues. Germline V gives CDR1 MDHEN, CDR2 SYDVKM. Unmatched junction bases numbered 6, after V lost 5 bases and J lost 3 bases. CDR3 in DNA: TGTGCCAGCAGTATCCGACAGGGCGACTATGGCTACACCTTC. As protein: CASSIRQGDYGYTF.

This clone was detected once. The chain recombines TRBV15 with TRBJ2-1, with a possible D match to TRBD2 (5 bases). The V end lost 8 bases, the J end lost 6 bases, and 14 bases lay between the germline ends. CDR1 and CDR2 from the germline V gene are LNHNV and YYDKDF (reference sequence). The CDR3 runs 13 residues. Written as DNA, the CDR3 is TGTGCCACCGCCAATAGTCGGGGCAATGAGCAGTTCTTC. Protein: CATANSRGNEQFF.

This chain's CDR3 is CASSYPGTSRYNEQFF. Written as DNA, the CDR3 is TGTGCCAGCAGTTACCCCGGGACTAGCAGGTACAATGAGCAGTTCTTC. This sequence joins TRBV6-6 and TRBJ2-1; TRBD2 aligns across 9 bases. The J segment lost 4 bases and the V segment lost 2 bases, leaving 6 bases of the junction unmatched. This CDR3 comprises 16 residues. Germline loops: CDR1 MNHNY, CDR2 SVGAGI (reference sequence).

This chain connects TRBV27 to TRBJ2-1, with 7 positions matching TRBD1. Germline lookup yields CDR1 MNHEY and CDR2 SMNVEV (reference sequence). CDR3 length equals 13 residues. J lost 6 bases, V lost 6 bases, and 5 bases had no gene match. The CDR3 region is CASSMGQSNEQFF. In DNA form, the CDR3 reads TGTGCCAGCAGCATGGGACAGTCCAATGAGCAGTTCTTC.

In DNA form, the CDR3 reads TGTGCCAGCAGCCAAGATGAGCGGCCTACGGGAGATACGCAGTATTTT. Residues: CASSQDERPTGDTQYF. The chain recombines TRBV3-1 (or the pseudogene TRBV3-2) with TRBJ2-3, with D tentatively TRBD2 (5 bases). The length of the CDR3 is 16 residues. The V gene's germline CDR1 is LGHDT and CDR2 YNNKEL (reference sequence). V was shortened by 0 bases and J by 5 bases, with 15 bases between the two germline ends.

The chain couples TRBV7-8 to TRBJ1-3, with 10 bases lining up with TRBD1. The CDR3 totals 14 residues. CDR1 and CDR2 from the germline V gene are SGHVS and FQNEAQ. V dropped 7 bases and J dropped 3; count of bases not matched to a gene: 3. In DNA form, the CDR3 reads TGTGCCAGCACCGGGACAGGGGTTGGAAACACCATATATTTT. It is translated as CASTGTGVGNTIYF.

The chain employs TRBV15 and TRBJ2-1, with a possible D match to TRBD1 (7 bases). The CDR3 extends over 15 amino acids. Germline-derived CDR1 and CDR2 are LNHNV and YYDKDF (reference sequence). Between the trimmed V and J ends, which lost 3 bases and 7 bases, there was a span of 16 bases. Here the CDR3 DNA reads TGTGCCACCAGCAGGGGACCACAGGGGAGGAATGAGCAGTTCTTC. This sequence encodes CATSRGPQGRNEQFF.

A single count supports this clone. The V gene is TRBV3-1 (or the pseudogene TRBV3-2), the J gene TRBJ2-5; TRBD2 matches 8 bases. CDR3 length: 16 amino acids. The ends lost 1 base at V and 5 bases at J; junction bases unmatched: 9. Germline CDR1 reads LGHDT; CDR2 reads YNNKEL (reference sequence). DNA for the CDR3: TGTGCCAGCAGCCAAGGGTGGCGGGAGGATGGGGAGACCCAGTACTTC. Amino acid sequence: CASSQGWREDGETQYF.

This chain joins TRBV7-2 and TRBJ2-5; tentative D call: TRBD1 (6 bases). Germline V CDR1 and CDR2: SGHTA, FQGNSA. Deletions cut 2 bases from V and 5 bases from J, with 12 bases between. This CDR3 is 14 amino acids long. The CDR3, as DNA: TGTGCCAGCAGCTTATTTGGACAGTCGGAGACCCAGTACTTC. Its translation: CASSLFGQSETQYF.

The sample holds one count of this clone. V gene TRBV10-1 combines with J gene TRBJ2-2, with TRBD2 identical over 7 bases. Per germline, CDR1 WNHNN and CDR2 SYGVQD (reference sequence). Germline trimming cut 8 bases from V and 3 bases from J; bases unmatched to any gene: 9. This CDR3 contains 15 residues. This chain's CDR3 is CASGEKRGDTGELFF. CDR3 nucleotides: TGCGCCAGCGGGGAAAAACGGGGGGACACCGGGGAGCTGTTTTTT.

V usage is TRBV5-6 and J usage is TRBJ1-2; 8 bases are a match to TRBD1. The germline gives CDR1 SGHDT, CDR2 YYEEEE. The V gene end was trimmed by 0 bases and the J gene end by 4 bases; junction bases not matched to a gene: 11. The CDR3 is 17 residues long. CDR3 in DNA: TGTGCCAGCAGCTTGGTCCTCACAGGGGGAATAGGCTATGGCTACACCTTC. It specifies CASSLVLTGGIGYGYTF.

The rearrangement uses TRBV27 and TRBJ1-1; 8 nucleotides agree with TRBD1. After removal of 6 bases from V and 0 bases from J, the junction contained 3 bases not matched to a gene. The CDR3 is made up of 14 amino acids. Germline values: CDR1 MNHEY, CDR2 SMNVEV (reference sequence). CDR3 sequence: CASSLTGVNTEAFF. The CDR3 DNA follows: TGTGCCAGCAGCTTGACAGGGGTGAACACTGAAGCTTTCTTT.

This sequence joins TRBV18 and TRBJ2-3, with D possibly TRBD2 on 6 matching bases. V shed 4 bases and J shed 3 bases, with 14 bases lying between them. This CDR3 has 15 amino acids. Germline V gene lookup returns CDR1 KGHSH and CDR2 LQKENI. CDR3 amino acids: CASSQISGLTDTQYF. For the CDR3, the DNA is TGTGCCAGCTCACAGATTAGCGGATTGACAGATACGCAGTATTTT.

The rearrangement uses TRBV5-4 and TRBJ1-6, with unresolved D. The CDR3 is 12 residues long. Trimming cost V 2 bases and J 14 bases, with 11 bases left between them. The germline CDR1 and CDR2 sequences are SGHNT and YYREEE (reference sequence). Here the CDR3 DNA reads TGTGCCAGCAGCTTAGGCTCGGGGTCCCTCCACTTT. Translation: CASSLGSGSLHF. The complete variable domain, with remaining parts taken from reference TRBV5-4 and TRBJ1-6, reads ETGVTQSPTHLIKTRGQQVTLRCSSQSGHNTVSWYQQALGQGPQFIFQYYREEENGRGNFPPRFSGLQFPNYSSELNVNALELDDSALYLCASSLGSGSLHFGNGTRLTVT.

The V gene is TRBV10-3, the J gene TRBJ2-3, with TRBD2 as a possible D gene (6 bases). Trimming removed 4 bases from V and 7 bases from J, with 18 bases in between. CDR1 is ENHRY, CDR2 SYGVKD, per germline. The length of the CDR3 is 15 residues. The CDR3 DNA follows: TGTGCCATCAGTGGGATGGGGGGAGACGGAAATACGCAGTATTTT. Translated, it gives CAISGMGGDGNTQYF.

The chain uses TRBV19 and TRBJ2-1; a weak D match, TRBD1 (6 bases). The germline gives CDR1 LNHDA, CDR2 SQIVND (reference sequence). The CDR3 consists of 14 residues. Deletions cut 6 bases from V and 5 bases from J, with 14 bases between. The CDR3 reads CASRETGFDNEQFF. CDR3 sequence (DNA): TGTGCCAGTAGAGAAACAGGGTTCGACAATGAGCAGTTCTTC. The whole variable domain, filled in from reference TRBV19 and TRBJ2-1, reads DGGITQSPKYLFRKEGQNVTLSCEQNLNHDAMYWYRQDPGQGLRLIYYSQIVNDFQKGDIAEGYSVSREKKESFPLTVTSAQKNPTAFYLCASRETGFDNEQFFGPGTRLTVL.

The chain employs TRBV5-1 and TRBJ1-2, with 8 bases identical to TRBD1. The trim removed 3 bases at V and 2 bases at J, leaving 3 bases unmatched. Germline V lookup: CDR1 SGHRS, CDR2 YFSETQ. CDR3 length equals 14 residues. The CDR3 is CASSWDRLNYGYTF. CDR3 nucleotides: TGCGCCAGCAGCTGGGACAGGTTGAACTATGGCTACACCTTC.